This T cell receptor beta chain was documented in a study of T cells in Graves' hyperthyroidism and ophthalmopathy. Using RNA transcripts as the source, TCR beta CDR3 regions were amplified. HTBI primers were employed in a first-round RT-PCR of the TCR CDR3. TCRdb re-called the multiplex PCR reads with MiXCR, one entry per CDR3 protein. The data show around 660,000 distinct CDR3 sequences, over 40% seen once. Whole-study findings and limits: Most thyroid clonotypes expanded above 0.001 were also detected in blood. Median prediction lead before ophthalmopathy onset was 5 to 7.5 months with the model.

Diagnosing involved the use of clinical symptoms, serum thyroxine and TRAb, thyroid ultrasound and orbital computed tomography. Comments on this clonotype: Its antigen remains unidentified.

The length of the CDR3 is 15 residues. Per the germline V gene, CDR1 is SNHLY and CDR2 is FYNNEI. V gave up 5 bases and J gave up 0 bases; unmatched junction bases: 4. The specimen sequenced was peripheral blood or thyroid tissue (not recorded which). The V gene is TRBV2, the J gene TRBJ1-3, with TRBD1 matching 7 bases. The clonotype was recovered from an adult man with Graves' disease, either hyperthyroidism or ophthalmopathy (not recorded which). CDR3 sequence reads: CASSFTGDSGNTIYF. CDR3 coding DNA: TGTGCCAGCAGTTTTACAGGGGACTCTGGAAACACCATATATTTT.